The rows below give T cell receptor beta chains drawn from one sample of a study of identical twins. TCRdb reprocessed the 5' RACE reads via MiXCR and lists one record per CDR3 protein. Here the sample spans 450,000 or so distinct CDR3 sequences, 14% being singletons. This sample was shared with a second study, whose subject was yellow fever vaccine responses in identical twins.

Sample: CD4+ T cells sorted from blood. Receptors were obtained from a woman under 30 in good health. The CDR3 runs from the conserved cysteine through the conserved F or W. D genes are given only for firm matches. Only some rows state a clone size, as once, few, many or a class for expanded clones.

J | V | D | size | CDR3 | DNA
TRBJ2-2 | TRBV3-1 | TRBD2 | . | CASSRRSGGPWTGELFF | TGTGCCAGCAGCCGTCGTAGCGGGGGGCCTTGGACCGGGGAGCTGTTTTTT
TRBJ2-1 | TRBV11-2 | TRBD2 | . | CASSLPYREGNEQFF | TGTGCCAGCAGCTTACCCTATCGGGAGGGCAATGAGCAGTTCTTC
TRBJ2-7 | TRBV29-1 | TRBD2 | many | CSVSGGLYEQYF | TGCAGCGTTTCGGGAGGCCTCTACGAGCAGTACTTC
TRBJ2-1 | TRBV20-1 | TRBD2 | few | CSAGGTSGYNEQFF | TGCAGTGCTGGGGGGACTAGCGGCTACAATGAGCAGTTCTTC
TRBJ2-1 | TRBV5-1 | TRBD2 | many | CASSQGLALYNEQFF | TGCGCCAGCAGCCAGGGACTAGCGCTCTACAATGAGCAGTTCTTC
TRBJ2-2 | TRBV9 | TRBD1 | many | CASSVTIGDRYPNTGELFF | TGTGCCAGCAGCGTAACGATAGGGGACAGATATCCGAACACCGGGGAGCTGTTTTTT
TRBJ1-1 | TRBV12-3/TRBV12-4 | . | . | CASSYPDRKNTEAFF | TGTGCCAGCAGTTACCCAGACAGAAAGAACACTGAAGCTTTCTTT
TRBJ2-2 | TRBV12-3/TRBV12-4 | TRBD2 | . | CASRLMVGLASTGELFF | TGTGCCAGCAGACTAATGGTGGGACTAGCGAGCACCGGGGAGCTGTTTTTT
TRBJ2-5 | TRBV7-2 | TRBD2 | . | CASSLGTSGGAQTQYF | TGTGCCAGCAGCTTAGGGACTAGCGGGGGGGCACAGACCCAGTACTTC
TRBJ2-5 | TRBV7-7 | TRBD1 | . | CASSSGTAHGTQYF | TGTGCTAGCAGCTCAGGGACAGCACATGGGACCCAGTACTTC
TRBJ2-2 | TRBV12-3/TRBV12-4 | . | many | CASIIPVAATIGTGELFF | TGTGCCAGCATCATTCCCGTAGCGGCCACTATAGGGACCGGGGAGCTGTTTTTT
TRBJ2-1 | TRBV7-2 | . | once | CASSRAGTGGGEQFF | TGTGCCAGCAGCCGCGCTGGCACAGGCGGCGGTGAGCAGTTCTTC
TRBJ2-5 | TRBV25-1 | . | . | CASSEGGGGLLLETQYF | TGTGCCAGCAGTGAAGGCGGAGGGGGGCTTCTTTTGGAGACCCAGTACTTC
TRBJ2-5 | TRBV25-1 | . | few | CASSADSQETQYF | TGTGCCAGCAGTGCCGACAGTCAAGAGACCCAGTACTTC
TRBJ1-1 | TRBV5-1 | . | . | CASSLNQGTTEAFF | TGCGCCAGCAGCTTGAACCAGGGGACCACTGAAGCTTTCTTT
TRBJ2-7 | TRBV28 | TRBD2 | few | CASSLLAGGHEQYF | TGTGCCAGCAGTTTACTAGCGGGAGGTCACGAGCAGTACTTC
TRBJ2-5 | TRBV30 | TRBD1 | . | CAWSRDRVIGETQYF | TGTGCCTGGAGCAGGGACAGGGTGATAGGAGAGACCCAGTACTTC
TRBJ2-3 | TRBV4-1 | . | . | CASSQESTDTQYF | TGCGCCAGCAGCCAAGAATCCACAGATACGCAGTATTTT
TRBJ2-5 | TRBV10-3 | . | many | CAISEGFQETQYF | TGTGCCATCAGTGAGGGATTCCAAGAGACCCAGTACTTC
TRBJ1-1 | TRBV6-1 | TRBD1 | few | CASSRQGAGNTEAFF | TGTGCCAGCAGTCGGCAGGGGGCGGGAAACACTGAAGCTTTCTTT
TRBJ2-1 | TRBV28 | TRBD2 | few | CASRRLAGRGTEQFF | TGTGCCAGCAGACGGCTAGCGGGACGAGGCACTGAGCAGTTCTTC
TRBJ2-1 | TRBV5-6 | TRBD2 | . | CASSSGTSGMFRNEQFF | TGTGCCAGCAGCTCCGGGACTAGCGGGATGTTCCGAAATGAGCAGTTCTTC
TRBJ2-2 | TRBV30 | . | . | CAWSFQGLKNTGELFF | TGTGCCTGGAGTTTTCAGGGACTCAAGAACACCGGGGAGCTGTTTTTT
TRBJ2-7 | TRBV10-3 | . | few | CAISEGATVYEQYF | TGTGCCATCAGTGAGGGGGCCACTGTCTACGAGCAGTACTTC
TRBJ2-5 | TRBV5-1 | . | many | CASSYLASSGGEQETQYF | TGCGCCAGCAGCTACCTTGCCAGTTCGGGGGGCGAGCAAGAGACCCAGTACTTC
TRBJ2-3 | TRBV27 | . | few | CASSLTISPFTDTQYF | TGTGCCAGCAGTTTGACAATCTCCCCCTTCACAGATACGCAGTATTTT
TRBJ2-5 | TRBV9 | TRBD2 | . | CASSVASGGSKETQYF | TGTGCCAGCAGCGTAGCTAGCGGGGGGTCTAAAGAGACCCAGTACTTC
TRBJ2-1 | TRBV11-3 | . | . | CASSISTSSYNEQFF | TGTGCCAGCAGCATATCCACAAGCTCCTACAATGAGCAGTTCTTC
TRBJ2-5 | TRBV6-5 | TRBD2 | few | CASSYGSGGPQETQYF | TGTGCCAGCAGTTATGGTAGCGGGGGGCCCCAAGAGACCCAGTACTTC
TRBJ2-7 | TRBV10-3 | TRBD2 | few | CAISESPSGKIYEQYF | TGTGCCATCAGTGAGAGCCCTAGCGGGAAGATCTACGAGCAGTACTTC
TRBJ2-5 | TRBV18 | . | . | CASSPKTTGLQETQYF | TGTGCCAGCTCACCGAAGACGACGGGACTCCAAGAGACCCAGTACTTC
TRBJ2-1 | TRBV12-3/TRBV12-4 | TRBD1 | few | CASRRDRGFNEQFF | TGTGCCAGCAGGCGGGACAGGGGTTTCAATGAGCAGTTCTTC
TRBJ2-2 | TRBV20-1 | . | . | CSASKAGNTGELFF | TGCAGTGCTAGCAAAGCGGGGAACACCGGGGAGCTGTTTTTT
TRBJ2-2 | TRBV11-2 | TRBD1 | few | CASSSSDRGAGELFF | TGTGCCAGCAGCTCCTCCGACAGGGGGGCCGGGGAGCTGTTTTTT
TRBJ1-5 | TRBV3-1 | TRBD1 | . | CASSQQDRGPNQPQHF | TGTGCCAGCAGCCAACAGGACAGGGGGCCCAATCAGCCCCAGCATTTT
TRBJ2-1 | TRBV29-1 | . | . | CSVARATGNNEQFF | TGCAGCGTTGCGAGGGCCACGGGCAACAATGAGCAGTTCTTC
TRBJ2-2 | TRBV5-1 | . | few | CASSNIWGNTGELFF | TGCGCCAGCAGCAACATTTGGGGTAACACCGGGGAGCTGTTTTTT
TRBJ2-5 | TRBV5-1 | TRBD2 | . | CASSLVLARRETQYF | TGCGCCAGCAGCTTGGTACTAGCGCGCCGGGAGACCCAGTACTTC
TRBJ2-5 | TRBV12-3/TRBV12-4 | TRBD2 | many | CASSSPLRGADLETQYF | TGTGCCAGCAGTTCCCCTTTGCGGGGGGCCGATCTGGAGACCCAGTACTTC